This record looks at one T cell receptor beta chain sequence and its context. The antigen it binds to is not known. No per-base quality is available; no much larger clone lies one base away. These data originate in a study of T cell repertoires in cytomegalovirus infection (dated by TCRdb to between 2018 and 2020). A note on the overall study: Because public TCR beta signatures pointed to carriage of CMV infection together with the matching HLA type, the HLA type of each donor mattered for the analysis.

Per the germline V gene (reference sequence), DFQATT is the CDR1 and SNEGSKA is the CDR2. Between the V and J ends, shortened by 5 bases and 3 bases respectively, the junction contains 16 bases. The CDR3 contains 14 residues, cysteine and phenylalanine counted. Only CDR3 DNA remains: 42 bases, in frame from the first base. Broader findings and caveats from the paper: The ex vivo response was dominated by HLA-C-restricted CMV-specific TCR beta clonotypes, and the single most frequent clonotype in two of eight donors was supplied by these HLA-C-restricted clonotypes. Cumulative frequency of public TCR beta family members discriminated carriers of CMV infection plus the relevant HLA type in this cohort and an independent approximately 360-donor cohort.

Sequencing instrument: Illumina HiSeq 1500. The public sequencing data were trimmed at Q25 with fastp and processed into clonotypes with MiXCR by TCRdb, which kept only in-frame beta chains. Here each entry gathers all rows of one CDR3 protein and keeps the most common genes and DNA. Counted in this sample were about 300,000 distinct CDR3 sequences; about a tenth of them appeared once. 2% to 3% of the sample belongs to the ten largest clones. Sequenced material: PBMCs. This clonotype originated in a human donor in good health (CMV status not recorded). Some clones in this sample may be carry-over from other donors' samples. This chain is built from TRBV20-1 and TRBJ1-2, and TRBD1 may be the D gene, going by 5 matching bases. CDR3 loop: CSAYVSAGYYGYTF. The bases read TGCAGTGCTTATGTCAGTGCAGGGTACTATGGCTACACCTTC.